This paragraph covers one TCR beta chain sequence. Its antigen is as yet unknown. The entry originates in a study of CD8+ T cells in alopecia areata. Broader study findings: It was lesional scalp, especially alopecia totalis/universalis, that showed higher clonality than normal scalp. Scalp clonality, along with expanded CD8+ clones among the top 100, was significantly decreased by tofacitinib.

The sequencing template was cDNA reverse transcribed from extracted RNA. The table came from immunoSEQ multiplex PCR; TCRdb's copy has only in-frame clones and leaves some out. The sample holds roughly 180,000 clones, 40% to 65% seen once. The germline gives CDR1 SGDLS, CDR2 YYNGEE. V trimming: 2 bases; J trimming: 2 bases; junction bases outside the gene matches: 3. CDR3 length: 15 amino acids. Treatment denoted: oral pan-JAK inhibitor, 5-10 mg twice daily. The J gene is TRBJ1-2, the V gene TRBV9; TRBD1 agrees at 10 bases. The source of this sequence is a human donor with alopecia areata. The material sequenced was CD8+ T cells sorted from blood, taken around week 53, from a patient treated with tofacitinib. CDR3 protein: CASSVGQGGNYGYTF. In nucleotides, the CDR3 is TGTGCCAGCAGCGTCGGACAGGGGGGAAACTATGGCTACACCTTC.